This T cell receptor (beta chain) was sequenced in a study of cytomegalovirus exposure and HLA in healthy donors. Method: immunoSEQ multiplex PCR; TCRdb's copy keeps in-frame clones and lacks some. The table lists more than 55,000 clones, around 94% of them singletons. V lost 4 bases to trimming and J lost 6 bases; unmatched junction nucleotides: 6. Germline V gene data show CDR1 as SGHDT and CDR2 as YYEEEE. This CDR3 region has 15 residues. Points on this clone: The antigen is not known.

Study-wide results and caveats: TCR clusters originating in the first cohort tended to co-occur in the 100 to 150 validation repertoires, according to a later analysis. The classifier reportedly diagnosed cytomegalovirus status with high specificity and sensitivity. Researchers catalogued around 150 TCR beta chains as cytomegalovirus-associated.

The gene calls are TRBV5-6 and TRBJ2-2; 10 nucleotides agree with TRBD2. The sample was PBMCs. The sequence derives from a woman younger than 35 in good health and CMV-seronegative. The CDR3 reads CASSPAGGLPGELFF. CDR3 bases: TGTGCCAGCAGCCCAGCGGGGGGGTTACCCGGGGAGCTGTTTTTT.